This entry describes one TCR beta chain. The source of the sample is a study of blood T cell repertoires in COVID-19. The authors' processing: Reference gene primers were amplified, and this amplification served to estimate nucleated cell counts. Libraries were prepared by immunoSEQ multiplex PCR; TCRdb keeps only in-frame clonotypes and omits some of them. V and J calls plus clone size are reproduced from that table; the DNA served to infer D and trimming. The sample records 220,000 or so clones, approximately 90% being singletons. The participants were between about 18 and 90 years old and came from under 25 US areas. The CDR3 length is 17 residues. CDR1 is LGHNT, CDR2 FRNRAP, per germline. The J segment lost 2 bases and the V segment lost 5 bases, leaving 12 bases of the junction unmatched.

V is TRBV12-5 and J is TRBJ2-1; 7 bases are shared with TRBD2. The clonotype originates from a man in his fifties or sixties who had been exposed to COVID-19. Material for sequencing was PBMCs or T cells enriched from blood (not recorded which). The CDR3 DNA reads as TGTGCTAGTGGTCCACCAAGCGGGAAGAACACCTACAATGAGCAGTTCTTC. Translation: CASGPPSGKNTYNEQFF.